This TCR beta chain was retrieved from a study of blood T cell repertoires in COVID-19. Across the whole study: Samples taken during acute and convalescent COVID-19 were collected in the United States, Italy and Spain. T cells, B-cell-depleted T cells, or PBMCs provided the cDNA or gDNA that served as material.

The V gene's germline CDR1 is SGDLS and CDR2 YYNGEE. CDR3 length: 14 amino acids. V was cut by 4 bases and J by 2 bases, with 12 bases left in between. Study processing details: Estimation of nucleated cell counts relied on the amplification of reference gene primers. Assay used: immunoSEQ multiplex PCR; TCRdb lists only in-frame clones, some missing. V and J calls and clone size are as listed in that table; D and trimming were resolved from the DNA. The sample lists approximately 180,000 clones; roughly 85% were seen once. This clone came up a few times. This same CDR3 is encoded by further DNA sequences in the sample.

This chain links TRBV9 with TRBJ2-5, with a weak D call TRBD1 (6 bases). The sequencing sample was made of peripheral blood. The TCR comes from a man between 60 and 75 years old with acute or convalescent COVID-19. CDR3 protein: CASSPGQLQETQYF. The CDR3 coding sequence is TGTGCCAGCAGCCCGGGACAACTACAAGAGACCCAGTACTTC.